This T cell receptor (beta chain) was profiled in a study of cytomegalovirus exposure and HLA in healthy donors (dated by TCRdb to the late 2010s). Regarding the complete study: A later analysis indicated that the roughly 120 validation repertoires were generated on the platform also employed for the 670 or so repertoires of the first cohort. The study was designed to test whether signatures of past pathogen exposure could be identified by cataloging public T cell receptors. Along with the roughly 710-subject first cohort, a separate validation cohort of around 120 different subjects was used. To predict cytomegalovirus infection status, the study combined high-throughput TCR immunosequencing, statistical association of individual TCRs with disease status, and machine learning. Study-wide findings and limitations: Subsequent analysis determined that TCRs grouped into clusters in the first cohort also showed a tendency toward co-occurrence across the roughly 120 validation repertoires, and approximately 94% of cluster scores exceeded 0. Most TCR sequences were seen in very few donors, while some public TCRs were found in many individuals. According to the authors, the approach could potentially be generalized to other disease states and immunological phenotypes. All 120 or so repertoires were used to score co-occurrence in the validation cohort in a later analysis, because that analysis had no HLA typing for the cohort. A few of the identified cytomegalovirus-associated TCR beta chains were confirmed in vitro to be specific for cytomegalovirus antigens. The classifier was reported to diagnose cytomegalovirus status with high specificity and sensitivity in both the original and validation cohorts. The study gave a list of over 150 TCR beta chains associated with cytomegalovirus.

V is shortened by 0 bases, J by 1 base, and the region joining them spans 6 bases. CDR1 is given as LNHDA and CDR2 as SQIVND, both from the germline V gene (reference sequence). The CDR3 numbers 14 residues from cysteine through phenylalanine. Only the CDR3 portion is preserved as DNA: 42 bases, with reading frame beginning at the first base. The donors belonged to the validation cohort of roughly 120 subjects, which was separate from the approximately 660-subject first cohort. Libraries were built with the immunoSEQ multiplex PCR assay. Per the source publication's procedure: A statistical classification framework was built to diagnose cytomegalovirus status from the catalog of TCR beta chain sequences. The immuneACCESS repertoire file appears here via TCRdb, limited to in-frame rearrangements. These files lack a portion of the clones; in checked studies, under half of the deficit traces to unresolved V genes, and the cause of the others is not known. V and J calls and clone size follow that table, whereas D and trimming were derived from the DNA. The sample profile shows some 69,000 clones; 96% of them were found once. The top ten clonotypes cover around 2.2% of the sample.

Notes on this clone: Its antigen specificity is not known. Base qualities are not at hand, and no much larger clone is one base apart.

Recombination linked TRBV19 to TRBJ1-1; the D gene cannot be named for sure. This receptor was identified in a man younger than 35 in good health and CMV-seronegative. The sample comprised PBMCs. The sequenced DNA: TGTGCCAGTAGTATAGATGCGGGGAACACTGAAGCTTTCTTT. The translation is CASSIDAGNTEAFF.